This T cell receptor (beta chain) appears in the sequencing data of a study of PD-1 blockade in mismatch repair-deficient tumors. About the study: Enrolled about 2013-2017, patients had progressing, pretreated mismatch repair-deficient cancers of about a dozen types. Study-level findings and limits: Tumor-resident clones, often absent from pretreatment blood, expanded after pembrolizumab and then contracted.

About this clone: Its antigen is as yet unknown.

The repertoire was sequenced with immunoSEQ multiplex PCR; TCRdb's copy has only in-frame clones and lacks some. The profile shows under 85,000 clones, 70% to 85% of them singletons. The CDR3 extends over 13 amino acids. The V and J ends lost 3 bases and 3 bases respectively, with 8 bases between them. Germline V gene sequence: CDR1 LNHNV, CDR2 YYDKDF (reference sequence). Every patient had mismatch repair deficiency by PCR or immunohistochemistry. TCR sequencing covered a few patients who responded to pembrolizumab. This receptor was taken from an adult with mismatch repair-deficient cancer. The sample consisted of peripheral blood, taken 2 weeks after starting pembrolizumab. The chain recombines TRBV15 with TRBJ1-1, with D unresolved. The CDR3 spells CATSRERYTEAFF. The CDR3 coding sequence is TGTGCCACCAGCAGGGAACGATACACTGAAGCTTTCTTT. The full variable domain, completed using reference TRBV15 and TRBJ1-1, is DAMVIQNPRYQVTQFGKPVTLSCSQTLNHNVMYWYQQKSSQAPKLLFHYYDKDFNNEADTPDNFQSRRPNTSFCFLDIRSPGLGDTAMYLCATSRERYTEAFFGQGTRLTVV.